The entry below describes one T cell receptor (beta chain). The CDR3 spans 15 residues. With 2 bases removed from V and 0 bases from J, the gap between germline ends came to 11 bases. Germline V CDR1 and CDR2: SGHDT, YYEEEE. The source of the sample is a study of blood T cells in healthy people across ages. Per-sample PBMC isolation yielded at least 7 million cells. Each sample yielded at least 5.5 micrograms of PBMC total RNA. Together with a sample-barcoded 5' primer, a J-beta primer mix was included in a second PCR lasting about 6 to 11 cycles. All cDNA molecules were each tagged by a template-switch adaptor with 12 random nucleotides. TCRdb processed the 5' RACE reads anew with MiXCR; each CDR3 protein has one entry. The sample consists of more than 750,000 distinct CDR3 sequences, about 28% of them appearing once. These data are also associated with another study on T cells of mothers and their children. This second study notes: Nine systemically healthy Caucasian donors: three mothers, six children.

This chain uses TRBV5-6 with TRBJ1-1; tentative D call: TRBD1 (6 bases). Sequencing was carried out using blood. This clonotype was sampled from a woman aged 40 to 49 in good health. Here the CDR3 reads CASSFYQGMNTEAFF. CDR3 nucleotide sequence: TGTGCCAGCAGCTTCTATCAGGGGATGAACACTGAAGCTTTCTTT.